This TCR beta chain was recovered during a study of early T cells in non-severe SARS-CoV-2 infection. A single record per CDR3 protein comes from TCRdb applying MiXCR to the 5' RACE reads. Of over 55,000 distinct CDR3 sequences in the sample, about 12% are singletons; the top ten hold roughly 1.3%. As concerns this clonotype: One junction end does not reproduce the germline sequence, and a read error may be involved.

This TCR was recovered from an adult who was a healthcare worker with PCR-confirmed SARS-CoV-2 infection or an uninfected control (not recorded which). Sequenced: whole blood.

The CDR3 region is CASSFALGNYGYTF. CDR3 bases: TGTGCCAGCAGTTTTGCCCTCGGTAACTACGGCTACACCTTC. V gene TRBV12-3 or TRBV12-4 combines with J gene TRBJ1-2; D uncertain. CDR3 length: 14 amino acids.